Given below is one TCR beta chain in context. Its antigen is still unknown. Each replicate PCR on the sorted subsets used around 200 ng DNA (roughly 30,000 T cell genomes). Some clones are missing from TCRdb's copy, which holds only in-frame ones; the method was immunoSEQ multiplex PCR. The profile shows some 1 million clones, around 76% of them singletons. All donors were healthy HIV-negative adults lacking recent acute infections or vaccinations. Researchers partitioned CD4+ cells into CD45RA+ naive and CD45RA-negative memory subsets. The sample is drawn from a study of shared clonotypes between healthy human individuals. The study, taken as a whole, reports: Clonotype sharing across a few donors was observed for 4% to 6.5% of naive CD4 clonotypes.

The sequence derives from a man younger than 30 in good health. The specimen sequenced was memory CD4+ T cells sorted from blood. The subset denotes: CD45RA-negative fraction.

CDR3 amino acids: CASSLKVRGGSPLHF. The CDR3 nucleotides are TGTGCCAGCAGCTTAAAGGTTCGGGGGGGTTCACCCCTCCACTTT. The rearrangement links TRBV7-3 to TRBJ1-6; D perhaps matches TRBD1 (5 bases). Deletions cut 1 base from V and 9 bases from J, with 13 bases between. CDR1 SGHTA and CDR2 FQGTGA come from the germline V gene. This CDR3 has 15 amino acids.